The rows below give T cell receptor beta chains drawn from one sample of a study of beta chain features in type 1 diabetes. Some clones are missing from TCRdb's copy, which holds only in-frame ones; the method was immunoSEQ multiplex PCR. The table has over 200,000 clones, approximately 10% seen once; the top ten hold approximately 0.017%. The sequenced sample was naive CD4+ T cells from blood. The source of these receptors is a man in his thirties or forties with type 1 diabetes. CDR3s include the opening cysteine and the closing phenylalanine or tryptophan. Each record gives: V gene, clone size, J gene, D gene, CDR3 DNA, CDR3 protein. The D gene is left open where the match is weak. The listing skips clone size in some rows; elsewhere it reads once, few, many or a size class.

V gene: TRBV7-8
clone size: .
J gene: TRBJ1-2
D gene: .
CDR3 DNA: TGTGCCAGCAGCCGCACGGGGGGGAGAAGTACCTATGGCTACACCTTC
CDR3 protein: CASSRTGGRSTYGYTF

V gene: TRBV2
clone size: few
J gene: TRBJ2-2
D gene: .
CDR3 DNA: TGTGCCAGCCGTTTAGCCGGGGAGCTGTTTTTT
CDR3 protein: CASRLAGELFF

V gene: TRBV14
clone size: few
J gene: TRBJ1-3
D gene: .
CDR3 DNA: TGTGCCAGCAGCCTACCGGGAAGGCGAAACACCATATATTTT
CDR3 protein: CASSLPGRRNTIYF

V gene: TRBV29-1
clone size: .
J gene: TRBJ2-7
D gene: TRBD2
CDR3 DNA: TGCAGCGTTGCGGGGGGAGGGTACGAGCAGTACTTC
CDR3 protein: CSVAGGGYEQYF

V gene: TRBV5-1
clone size: .
J gene: TRBJ2-3
D gene: TRBD2
CDR3 DNA: TGCGCCAGCAGCTTGGAAGCTAGCGGTGGAACGCAGTATTTT
CDR3 protein: CASSLEASGGTQYF

V gene: TRBV19
clone size: .
J gene: TRBJ1-5
D gene: .
CDR3 DNA: TGTGCCAGTAGTATCCGGGATCAGCCCCAGCATTTT
CDR3 protein: CASSIRDQPQHF

V gene: TRBV23-1
clone size: few
J gene: TRBJ2-7
D gene: .
CDR3 DNA: TGCGCCAGCAGTCAATCTGGAGACGGGTACGAGCAGTACTTC
CDR3 protein: CASSQSGDGYEQYF

V gene: TRBV9
clone size: .
J gene: TRBJ2-1
D gene: .
CDR3 DNA: TGTGCCAGCAGCCCACTAGGGAATGAGCAGTTCTTC
CDR3 protein: CASSPLGNEQFF

V gene: TRBV6-6
clone size: .
J gene: TRBJ2-2
D gene: .
CDR3 DNA: TGTGCCAGCAAGCTGACAGGTGTAGACACCGGGGAGCTGTTTTTT
CDR3 protein: CASKLTGVDTGELFF

V gene: TRBV2
clone size: few
J gene: TRBJ2-1
D gene: TRBD2
CDR3 DNA: TGTGCCAGCAGTCACGAGACTAGCGGGGAGCTAAGCTCCTACAATGAGCAGTTCTTC
CDR3 protein: CASSHETSGELSSYNEQFF

V gene: TRBV27
clone size: .
J gene: TRBJ1-1
D gene: .
CDR3 DNA: TGTGCCAGCAGTTTTTTCGGGACACCTAACACTGAAGCTTTCTTT
CDR3 protein: CASSFFGTPNTEAFF

V gene: TRBV7-9
clone size: .
J gene: TRBJ2-2
D gene: .
CDR3 DNA: TGTGCCAGCAGCTTAAGACCGGACAACCCTGCGAACACCGGGGAGCTGTTTTTT
CDR3 protein: CASSLRPDNPANTGELFF

V gene: TRBV7-3
clone size: .
J gene: TRBJ2-5
D gene: .
CDR3 DNA: TGTGCCAGCAGCCCCCAGGGGGGAGAGACCCAGTACTTC
CDR3 protein: CASSPQGGETQYF

V gene: TRBV29-1
clone size: few
J gene: TRBJ2-3
D gene: TRBD2
CDR3 DNA: TGCAGCGTGGGGGGAGGGACCATAATTTCCACAGATACGCAGTATTTT
CDR3 protein: CSVGGGTIISTDTQYF

V gene: TRBV2
clone size: .
J gene: TRBJ2-7
D gene: TRBD1
CDR3 DNA: TGTGCCAGCCGGGACAGGACCTACGAGCAGTACTTC
CDR3 protein: CASRDRTYEQYF

V gene: TRBV5-1
clone size: few
J gene: TRBJ1-1
D gene: .
CDR3 DNA: TGCGCCAGCAGCTTCGGACGGGAGAACACTGAAGCTTTCTTT
CDR3 protein: CASSFGRENTEAFF

V gene: TRBV5-1
clone size: .
J gene: TRBJ2-1
D gene: TRBD2
CDR3 DNA: TGCGCCAGCAGCTGGAACCGCGGGGGAGACTCCTACAATGAGCAGTTCTTC
CDR3 protein: CASSWNRGGDSYNEQFF

V gene: TRBV5-1
clone size: .
J gene: TRBJ2-7
D gene: .
CDR3 DNA: TGCGCCAGCAGCTTGGTAGCCGAGGGATCCTACGAGCAGTACTTC
CDR3 protein: CASSLVAEGSYEQYF

V gene: TRBV7-8
clone size: few
J gene: TRBJ2-1
D gene: TRBD1
CDR3 DNA: TGTGCCAGCAACCCAACCGCCGTGCAGCGGACAGGGAACAATGAGCAGTTCTTC
CDR3 protein: CASNPTAVQRTGNNEQFF

V gene: TRBV2
clone size: .
J gene: TRBJ2-7
D gene: .
CDR3 DNA: TGTGCCAGCAGTGAAGGGCCCATCCTCTACGAGCAGTACTTC
CDR3 protein: CASSEGPILYEQYF

V gene: TRBV19
clone size: few
J gene: TRBJ1-5
D gene: .
CDR3 DNA: TGTGCCAGCTCTCCACCGGTATTTGACCGGAGTAGCAATCAGCCCCAGCATTTT
CDR3 protein: CASSPPVFDRSSNQPQHF

V gene: TRBV30
clone size: few
J gene: TRBJ2-7
D gene: TRBD1
CDR3 DNA: TGTGCCTGGAGTCAGGGGACAGGCCGGGAGCAGTACTTC
CDR3 protein: CAWSQGTGREQYF

V gene: TRBV7-3
clone size: .
J gene: TRBJ2-2
D gene: TRBD2
CDR3 DNA: TGTGCCAGCAGCTTAACGGCTAGCGGGGCCGGGGAGCTGTTTTTT
CDR3 protein: CASSLTASGAGELFF

V gene: TRBV5-1
clone size: few
J gene: TRBJ2-7
D gene: TRBD2
CDR3 DNA: TGCGCCAGCAGCCCTGGGCCGGGACTAGACTACGAGCAGTACTTC
CDR3 protein: CASSPGPGLDYEQYF

V gene: TRBV2
clone size: few
J gene: TRBJ2-6
D gene: .
CDR3 DNA: TGTGCCAGCAGTACCGACAGTCCCGGGGCCAACGTCCTGACTTTC
CDR3 protein: CASSTDSPGANVLTF

V gene: TRBV5-1
clone size: .
J gene: TRBJ2-2
D gene: .
CDR3 DNA: TGCGCCAGTGGACAGTCGAACACCGGGGAGCTGTTTTTT
CDR3 protein: CASGQSNTGELFF

V gene: TRBV18
clone size: .
J gene: TRBJ2-3
D gene: .
CDR3 DNA: TGTGCCAGCTCACCGGGACTAGATACGCAGTATTTT
CDR3 protein: CASSPGLDTQYF

V gene: TRBV5-1
clone size: few
J gene: TRBJ2-5
D gene: .
CDR3 DNA: TGCGCCAGCAGCTTCGGGACACTGAGGAGAGAGACCCAGTACTTC
CDR3 protein: CASSFGTLRRETQYF

V gene: TRBV11-2
clone size: .
J gene: TRBJ2-3
D gene: TRBD2
CDR3 DNA: TGTGCCAGCAGCTTAGTAATTGGGACTAGCGTTAACACAGATACGCAGTATTTT
CDR3 protein: CASSLVIGTSVNTDTQYF

V gene: TRBV4-2
clone size: .
J gene: TRBJ1-1
D gene: .
CDR3 DNA: TGTGCCAGCAGCCATTCGGACAGAGACACTGAAGCTTTCTTT
CDR3 protein: CASSHSDRDTEAFF

V gene: TRBV6-5
clone size: few
J gene: TRBJ2-2
D gene: .
CDR3 DNA: TGTGCCAGCAGTCCCCCCCTAGCGCTTTCCGGGGAGCTGTTTTTT
CDR3 protein: CASSPPLALSGELFF

V gene: TRBV5-4
clone size: .
J gene: TRBJ1-1
D gene: TRBD1
CDR3 DNA: TGTGCCAGCAGCCGGGACAGTCTGATGAACACTGAAGCTTTCTTT
CDR3 protein: CASSRDSLMNTEAFF

V gene: TRBV30
clone size: .
J gene: TRBJ2-5
D gene: .
CDR3 DNA: TGTGCCTGGGGGGACTTTCAAGAGACCCAGTACTTC
CDR3 protein: CAWGDFQETQYF

V gene: TRBV29-1
clone size: few
J gene: TRBJ2-7
D gene: .
CDR3 DNA: TGCAGCGTTTCCTTGACACTTAACTACGAGCAGTACTTC
CDR3 protein: CSVSLTLNYEQYF

V gene: TRBV7-3
clone size: few
J gene: TRBJ2-6
D gene: .
CDR3 DNA: TGTGCCAGCAGCTTAACCGGGACTGTGGGGGGCTCTGGGGCCAACGTCCTGACTTTC
CDR3 protein: CASSLTGTVGGSGANVLTF

V gene: TRBV4-3
clone size: few
J gene: TRBJ2-7
D gene: .
CDR3 DNA: TGCGCCAGCAGCCAAGATTTCCGGACAGCAGACACCTACGAGCAGTACTTC
CDR3 protein: CASSQDFRTADTYEQYF

V gene: TRBV5-6
clone size: few
J gene: TRBJ1-1
D gene: .
CDR3 DNA: TGTGCCAGCAGCTCTGCCGGGCAACAGGGATCGTACACTGAAGCTTTCTTT
CDR3 protein: CASSSAGQQGSYTEAFF

V gene: TRBV7-2
clone size: .
J gene: TRBJ1-3
D gene: TRBD1
CDR3 DNA: TGTGCCAGCAGCTACGACAGGGGGCCTGGAAACACCATATATTTT
CDR3 protein: CASSYDRGPGNTIYF

V gene: TRBV15
clone size: few
J gene: TRBJ2-3
D gene: TRBD2
CDR3 DNA: TGTGCCACCAGCAGAGGGGGACTAGCGGGTTCCATGAATACGCAGTATTTT
CDR3 protein: CATSRGGLAGSMNTQYF

V gene: TRBV14
clone size: few
J gene: TRBJ1-1
D gene: .
CDR3 DNA: TGTGCCAGCAGCCAAGTAGGCGGTATGAACACTGAAGCTTTCTTT
CDR3 protein: CASSQVGGMNTEAFF

V gene: TRBV6-5
clone size: few
J gene: TRBJ2-1
D gene: .
CDR3 DNA: TGTGCCAGCAGTTACGCGACCCCCGGGAAGCAGTTCTTC
CDR3 protein: CASSYATPGKQFF

V gene: TRBV5-1
clone size: .
J gene: TRBJ2-5
D gene: .
CDR3 DNA: TGCGCCAGCAGCTTGGCTAGGTCCCCAGAGACCCAGTACTTC
CDR3 protein: CASSLARSPETQYF

V gene: TRBV4-2
clone size: .
J gene: TRBJ2-7
D gene: .
CDR3 DNA: TGTGCCAGCAGCCCCCCCTCGGGCCAGGGGATTTACGAGCAGTACTTC
CDR3 protein: CASSPPSGQGIYEQYF

V gene: TRBV18
clone size: .
J gene: TRBJ1-6
D gene: .
CDR3 DNA: TGTGCCAGCTCACCTCCGAATAGCGGCAGTAATAATTCACCCCTCCACTTT
CDR3 protein: CASSPPNSGSNNSPLHF

V gene: TRBV2
clone size: few
J gene: TRBJ1-2
D gene: .
CDR3 DNA: TGTGCCAGCGGAAGGACAGCCCTAAACTATGGCTACACCTTC
CDR3 protein: CASGRTALNYGYTF

V gene: TRBV9
clone size: .
J gene: TRBJ2-5
D gene: TRBD2
CDR3 DNA: TGTGCCAGCAGCGCGGGACTAGCGGCTGAGACCCAGTACTTC
CDR3 protein: CASSAGLAAETQYF

V gene: TRBV15
clone size: .
J gene: TRBJ1-3
D gene: .
CDR3 DNA: TGTGCCACCAGCAGAGATCGTAATACCATATATTTT
CDR3 protein: CATSRDRNTIYF

V gene: TRBV6-4
clone size: few
J gene: TRBJ1-1
D gene: .
CDR3 DNA: TGTGCCAGCAGTGCCTTCGGGGGGTTTATGAACACTGAAGCTTTCTTT
CDR3 protein: CASSAFGGFMNTEAFF

V gene: TRBV12-5
clone size: few
J gene: TRBJ2-1
D gene: .
CDR3 DNA: TGTGCTAGTGGTCTCGACCCGGGGTGGCCGGGGGTGCGCGGTGAGCAGTTCTTC
CDR3 protein: CASGLDPGWPGVRGEQFF

V gene: TRBV5-6
clone size: .
J gene: TRBJ2-5
D gene: .
CDR3 DNA: TGTGCCAGCAGCTTGGTGCAGGGCGGCCTAGAGACCCAGTACTTC
CDR3 protein: CASSLVQGGLETQYF

V gene: TRBV28
clone size: few
J gene: TRBJ2-3
D gene: TRBD1
CDR3 DNA: TGTGCCAGCAGTTTATTCAGGGGGTCTAGCACAGATACGCAGTATTTT
CDR3 protein: CASSLFRGSSTDTQYF